This T cell receptor beta chain was sequenced during a study of identical twins. Germline loops: CDR1 MNHNS, CDR2 SASEGT. The CDR3 length is 14 residues. V lost 4 bases, J lost 5 bases, and 14 bases lay in between. Remarks on this clonotype: Its specificity is unknown.

TCRdb reprocessed the 5' RACE reads with MiXCR, giving one entry per CDR3 protein. The table shows 640,000 or so distinct CDR3 sequences, with around 6.1% occurring only once. Regarding the study as a whole: Invariant MAIT and iNKT cells are populations that could partly confound zero-insertion analyses. Fewer insertions marked abundant cord blood beta clonotypes; young adult naive trended weakly, memory not at all.

Material for sequencing was naive T cells sorted from blood. This chain connects TRBV6-1 to TRBJ1-1, with D tentatively TRBD1 (5 bases). The TCR sequence derives from a man between 18 and 29 years old in good health. The CDR3 DNA follows: TGTGCCAGCAGTGCCTTCGGGGCGGGAACTGAAGCTTTCTTT. Its protein product is CASSAFGAGTEAFF.